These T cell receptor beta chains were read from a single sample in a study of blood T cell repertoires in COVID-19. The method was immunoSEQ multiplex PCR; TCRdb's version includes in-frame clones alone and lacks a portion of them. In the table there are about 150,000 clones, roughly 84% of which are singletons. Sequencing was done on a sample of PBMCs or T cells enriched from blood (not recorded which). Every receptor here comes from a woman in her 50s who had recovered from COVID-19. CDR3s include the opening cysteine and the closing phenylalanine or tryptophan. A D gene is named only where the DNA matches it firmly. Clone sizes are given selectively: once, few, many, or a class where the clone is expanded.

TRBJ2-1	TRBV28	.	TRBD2	TGTGCCAGCATCTCAGGGGCCCTAGCGGGAGGGTTCAATGAGCAGTTCTTC	CASISGALAGGFNEQFF
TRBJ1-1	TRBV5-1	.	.	TGCGCCAGCAGCTTGGTTCCGGACATGAACACTGAAGCTTTCTTT	CASSLVPDMNTEAFF
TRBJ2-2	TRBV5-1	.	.	TGCGCCAGCAGCTTGGGGGGAGCGAACACCGGGGAGCTGTTTTTT	CASSLGGANTGELFF
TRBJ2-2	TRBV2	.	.	TGTGCCAGCAGTGAAAAGGAGGGGACGGAGCTGTTTTTT	CASSEKEGTELFF
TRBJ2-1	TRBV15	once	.	TGTGCCACCAGCAGAGGTGGGACAACCTACAATGAGCAGTTCTTC	CATSRGGTTYNEQFF
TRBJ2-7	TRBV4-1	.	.	TGCGCCAGCAGCCAAGTCGCTAGCAGCTCCTACGAGCAGTACTTC	CASSQVASSSYEQYF
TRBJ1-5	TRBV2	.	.	TGTGCCAGCAGTGCTTGGGGAGAGATCAATCAGCCCCAGCATTTT	CASSAWGEINQPQHF
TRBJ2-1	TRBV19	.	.	TGTGCCAGTAGTATCAATGCGGGGTACAATGAGCAGTTCTTC	CASSINAGYNEQFF
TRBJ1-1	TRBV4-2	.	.	TGTGCCAGCAGCCAAGATCCAGGGGTTCGGGGTTACACTGAAGCTTTCTTT	CASSQDPGVRGYTEAFF
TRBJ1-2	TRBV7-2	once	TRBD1	TGTGCCAGCAGCCAGGGACAGGGGGCAGGGAGGTATGGCTACACCTTC	CASSQGQGAGRYGYTF
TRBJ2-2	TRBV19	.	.	TGTGCCAGTAGTATTTCCAGGGCACGACACGGGGAGCTGTTTTTT	CASSISRARHGELFF
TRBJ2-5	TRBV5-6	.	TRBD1	TGTGCCAGCAGCCCTACCCGACAGGGTAAGAAGACCCAGTACTTC	CASSPTRQGKKTQYF
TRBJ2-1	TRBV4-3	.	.	TGCGCCAGCAGCCAAGAGGCGGTATGGTCAAAAGGTGGCAATGAGCAGTTCTTC	CASSQEAVWSKGGNEQFF
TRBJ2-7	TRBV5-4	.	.	TGTGCCATGACCGGGACTGAGTCGAACTACGAGCAGTACTTC	CAMTGTESNYEQYF
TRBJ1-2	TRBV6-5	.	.	TGTGCCAGCAGTTTTGAGCTAGCGGGGGGCTACACCTTC	CASSFELAGGYTF
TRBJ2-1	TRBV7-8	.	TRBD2	TGTGCCAGCAGCAGAGCCGAGGGACTAGCGGGAGCAAATGAGCAGTTCTTC	CASSRAEGLAGANEQFF
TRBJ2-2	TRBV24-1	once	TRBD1	TGTGCCACCAGTGATTTGGGGCAGGGGGCGCGGACCGGGGAGCTGTTTTTT	CATSDLGQGARTGELFF
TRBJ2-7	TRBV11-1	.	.	TGTGCCAGCAGCACGCGACAGGAGCAGTACTTC	CASSTRQEQYF
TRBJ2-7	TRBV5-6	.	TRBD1	TGTGCCAGCAGCTTGGTCGGGACAGGGGGTCTCGAGCAGTACTTC	CASSLVGTGGLEQYF
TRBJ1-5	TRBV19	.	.	TGTGCCAGTAGTAACCAGGGAAATCAGCCCCAGCATTTT	CASSNQGNQPQHF
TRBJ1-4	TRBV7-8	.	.	TGTGCCAGCAGCTGGCCCCGTGGAAGGGAGACTAATGAAAAACTGTTTTTT	CASSWPRGRETNEKLFF
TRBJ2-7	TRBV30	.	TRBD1	TGTGCCGAACGACAGGGCTACGAGCAGTACTTC	CAERQGYEQYF
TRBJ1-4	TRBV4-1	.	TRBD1	TGCGCCAGCAGCCACGACAGACAGGGCGGGGCTGCAACTAATGAAAAACTGTTTTTT	CASSHDRQGGAATNEKLFF
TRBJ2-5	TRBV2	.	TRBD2	TGTGCCAGCAAGACTAGCTCGGAGACCCAGTACTTC	CASKTSSETQYF
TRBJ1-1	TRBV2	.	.	TGTGCCAGCAATCGGGTAGTGAACACTGAAGCTTTCTTT	CASNRVVNTEAFF
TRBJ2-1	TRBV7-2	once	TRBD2	TGTGCCAGCAGCCCGCCGGGACTAGCGGGAGGTCAGTTCTTC	CASSPPGLAGGQFF
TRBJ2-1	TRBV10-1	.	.	TGCGCCAGCAGTGAGTCCGCCTACCGCGGCCAGAACAATGAGCAGTTCTTC	CASSESAYRGQNNEQFF
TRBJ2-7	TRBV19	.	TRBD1	TGTGCCAGTAGTATAAGGGGGACAGGGGGCTACGAGCAGTACTTC	CASSIRGTGGYEQYF
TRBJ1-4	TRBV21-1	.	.	TGTGCCAGCAGCCAAACTTCGAGGGGGCAGGGCGGCCGTGAAAAACTGTTTTTT	CASSQTSRGQGGREKLFF
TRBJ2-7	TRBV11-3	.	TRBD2	TGTGCCAGAGTGGGCGGGAGTGGGAGGAACGAGCAGTACTTC	CARVGGSGRNEQYF
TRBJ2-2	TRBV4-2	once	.	TGTGCCAGCAGCCAAAGGCTAGGAGACACCGGGGAGCTGTTTTTT	CASSQRLGDTGELFF
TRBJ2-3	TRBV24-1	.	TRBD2	TGTGCCACCAGTCCCCGTTGGGGACTAGCGGGAATCAGCACAGATACGCAGTATTTT	CATSPRWGLAGISTDTQYF
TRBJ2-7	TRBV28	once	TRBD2	TGTGCCAGCAAGGGAGCGGGAGTCTCCTACGAGCAGTACTTC	CASKGAGVSYEQYF
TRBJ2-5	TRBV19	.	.	TGTGCCAGTAGTATCCGACGCGGGGAGACCCAGTACTTC	CASSIRRGETQYF
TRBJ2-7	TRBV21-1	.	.	TGTGCCAGCAGGTTTCATAAACAGGGTTACGAGCAGTACTTC	CASRFHKQGYEQYF
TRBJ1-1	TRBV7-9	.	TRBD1	TGTGCCAGCAGCCTGACAGGGGGCGGTACTGAAGCTTTCTTT	CASSLTGGGTEAFF
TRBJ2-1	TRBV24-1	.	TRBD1	TGTGCCACCTCGGGACAGACAAGCTCCTACAATGAGCAGTTCTTC	CATSGQTSSYNEQFF
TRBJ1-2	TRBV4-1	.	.	TGCGCCAGCAGCCAAAGATATTTACAGGAGAACTATGGCTACACCTTC	CASSQRYLQENYGYTF
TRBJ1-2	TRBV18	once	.	TGTGCCAGCTCACCCTCCCGGGACGGGGGAGGCTATGGCTACACCTTC	CASSPSRDGGGYGYTF
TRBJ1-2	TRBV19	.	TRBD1	TGTGCCAGTATCGCTCAAACCCGGGACAGCCCCGTCTATGGCTACACCTTC	CASIAQTRDSPVYGYTF
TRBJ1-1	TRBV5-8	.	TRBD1	TGTGCCAGCAGCGGGGGGGTGAAACGGGACAGGGATATGAACACTGAAGCTTTCTTT	CASSGGVKRDRDMNTEAFF
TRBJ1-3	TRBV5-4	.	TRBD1	TGTGCCAGCAGCAGAGGACAGGGCTCTGGAAACACCATATATTTT	CASSRGQGSGNTIYF
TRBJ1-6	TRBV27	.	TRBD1	TGTGCCAGCAGTCAGGGGGGAACCTATAATTCACCCCTCCACTTT	CASSQGGTYNSPLHF
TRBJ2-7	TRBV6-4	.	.	TGTGCCACCACGACTTCTACCTACGAGCAGTACTTC	CATTTSTYEQYF
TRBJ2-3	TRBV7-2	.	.	TGTGCCTATGATTTCGGGTCGAGCACAGATACGCAGTATTTT	CAYDFGSSTDTQYF
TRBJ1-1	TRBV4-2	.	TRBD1	TGTGCCAGCAGCCAACCGGGGACAGGGGGCGGTGGTGGAGCTTTCTTT	CASSQPGTGGGGGAFF
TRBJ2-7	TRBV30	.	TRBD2	TGTGCCTGGAGTGTACTGGGGGGGTCGGACGAGCAGTACTTC	CAWSVLGGSDEQYF
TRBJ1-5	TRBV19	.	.	TGTGCCAGTAGTATGTTGTCGGTTACAGCAAATCAGCCCCAGCATTTT	CASSMLSVTANQPQHF
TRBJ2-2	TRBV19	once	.	TGTGCCAGTAGCGCACAGTTTGGGGAGCTGTTTTTT	CASSAQFGELFF
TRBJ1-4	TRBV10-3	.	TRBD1	TGTGCCATCAGTAATTCAGGGGGGACTGCAACTAATGAAAAACTGTTTTTT	CAISNSGGTATNEKLFF
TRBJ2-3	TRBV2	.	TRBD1	TGTGCCAGCCGACGACAGGGTGGCACAGATACGCAGTATTTT	CASRRQGGTDTQYF
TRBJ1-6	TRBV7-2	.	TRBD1	TGTGCCAGCAGCACGGACAGGGGGCTTGGTTCACCCCTCCACTTT	CASSTDRGLGSPLHF
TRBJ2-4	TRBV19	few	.	TGTGCCAGTAGTATACAGGGAGGTGAAAACATTCAGTACTTC	CASSIQGGENIQYF
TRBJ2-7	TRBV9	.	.	TGTGCCAGCAGCCTCACGGAGGGTCACATCGAGCAGTACTTC	CASSLTEGHIEQYF
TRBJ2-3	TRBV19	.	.	TGTGCCACCGGTGGTTCTAGCACAGATACGCAGTATTTT	CATGGSSTDTQYF
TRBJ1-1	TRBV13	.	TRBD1	TGTGCCAGCAGCCCCCAAGGACAGGCCAAGAACACTGAAGCTTTCTTT	CASSPQGQAKNTEAFF
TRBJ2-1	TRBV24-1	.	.	TGTGCCACCAGTGAAGCGGCTTCCTACAATGAGCAGTTCTTC	CATSEAASYNEQFF
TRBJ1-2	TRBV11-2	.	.	TGTGCCAGCAGCAGAACCGGGACACACGCTAACTATGGCTACACCTTC	CASSRTGTHANYGYTF
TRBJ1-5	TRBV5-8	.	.	TGTGCCAGCAGCTTGGTTCTCAACACCCAGCATTTT	CASSLVLNTQHF
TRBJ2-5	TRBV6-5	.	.	TGTGCCAGCAGTTTTGTGGGGGCCCGGGAGACCCAGTACTTC	CASSFVGARETQYF